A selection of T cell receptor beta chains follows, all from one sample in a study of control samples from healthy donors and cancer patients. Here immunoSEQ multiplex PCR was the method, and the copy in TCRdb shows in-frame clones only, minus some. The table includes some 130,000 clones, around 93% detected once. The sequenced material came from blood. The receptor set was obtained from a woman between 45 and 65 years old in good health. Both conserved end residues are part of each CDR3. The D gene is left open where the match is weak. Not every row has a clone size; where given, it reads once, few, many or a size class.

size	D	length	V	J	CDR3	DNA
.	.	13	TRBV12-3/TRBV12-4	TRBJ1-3	CASSLGLGNTIYF	TGTGCCAGCAGTTTGGGACTGGGAAACACCATATATTTT
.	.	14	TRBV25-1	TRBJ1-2	CASSPGGADYGYTF	TGTGCCAGCAGTCCGGGAGGGGCGGATTATGGCTACACCTTC
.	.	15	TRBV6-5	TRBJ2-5	CASSYSIQGQETQYF	TGTGCCAGCAGTTACTCTATACAGGGACAAGAGACCCAGTACTTC
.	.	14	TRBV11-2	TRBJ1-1	CASSAGTRRAEAFF	TGTGCCAGCAGTGCCGGGACACGCAGGGCTGAAGCTTTCTTT
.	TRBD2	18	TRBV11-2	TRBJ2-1	CASSLTSGSLNSYNEQFF	TGTGCCAGCAGCCTGACTAGCGGGAGCCTTAACTCCTACAATGAGCAGTTCTTC
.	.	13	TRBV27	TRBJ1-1	CASSLALGTEAFF	TGTGCCAGCAGTTTAGCCTTAGGTACTGAAGCTTTCTTT
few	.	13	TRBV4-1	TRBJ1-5	CASSQDTDQPQHF	TGCGCCAGCAGCCAAGACACAGATCAGCCCCAGCATTTT
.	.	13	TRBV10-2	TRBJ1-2	CASSGGSNYGYTF	TGCGCCAGCAGTGGCGGCAGCAACTATGGCTACACCTTC
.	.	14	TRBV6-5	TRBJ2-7	CASRHPPRGDEQYF	TGTGCCAGCAGACACCCCCCTCGAGGAGACGAGCAGTACTTC
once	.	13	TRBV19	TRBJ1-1	CASNKGSNTEAFF	TGTGCCAGTAATAAGGGGTCGAACACTGAAGCTTTCTTT
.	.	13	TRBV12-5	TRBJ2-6	CASGFSGANVLTF	TGTGCTAGTGGTTTTTCTGGGGCCAACGTCCTGACTTTC
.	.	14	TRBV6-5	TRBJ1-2	CASGGLGGLDGYTF	TGTGCCAGCGGAGGGCTCGGGGGGCTGGATGGCTACACCTTC
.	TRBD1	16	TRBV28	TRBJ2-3	CASRAGQGDSTDTQYF	TGTGCCAGCAGGGCTGGACAGGGGGATAGCACAGATACGCAGTATTTT
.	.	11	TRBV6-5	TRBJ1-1	CASSYLGQAFF	TGTGCCAGCAGTTACTTGGGTCAAGCTTTCTTT
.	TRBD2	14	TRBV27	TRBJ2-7	CASSASGRAYEQYF	TGTGCCAGCAGTGCAAGCGGGAGGGCCTACGAGCAGTACTTC
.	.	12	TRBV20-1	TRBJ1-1	CSASWGNTEAFF	TGCAGTGCTAGTTGGGGGAACACTGAAGCTTTCTTT
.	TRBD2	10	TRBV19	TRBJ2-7	CARRGDEQYF	TGTGCCAGACGGGGGGACGAGCAGTACTTC
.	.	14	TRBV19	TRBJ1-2	CASSPLWGGDGYTF	TGTGCCAGTAGTCCCCTGTGGGGGGGCGATGGCTACACCTTC
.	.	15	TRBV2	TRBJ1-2	CASSVRQNTNYGYTF	TGTGCCAGCAGCGTACGACAGAATACAAACTATGGCTACACCTTC
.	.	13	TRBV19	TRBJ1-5	CASSRQGYQPQHF	TGTGCCAGTAGTCGTCAGGGGTATCAGCCCCAGCATTTT
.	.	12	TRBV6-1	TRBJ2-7	CASSDTGYEQYF	TGTGCCAGCAGTGATACAGGATACGAGCAGTACTTC
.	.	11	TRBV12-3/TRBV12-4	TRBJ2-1	CASSKYNEQFF	TGTGCCAGCAGTAAATACAATGAGCAGTTCTTC
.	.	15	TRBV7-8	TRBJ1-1	CASSPGQFGNTEAFF	TGTGCCAGCAGCCCCGGACAGTTTGGGAACACTGAAGCTTTCTTT
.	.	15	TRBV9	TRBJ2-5	CASSDNALSQETQYF	TGTGCCAGCAGCGATAATGCATTGAGCCAAGAGACCCAGTACTTC
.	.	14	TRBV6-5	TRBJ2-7	CASSLDLGSYEQYF	TGTGCCAGCAGCTTGGACCTCGGGTCCTACGAGCAGTACTTC
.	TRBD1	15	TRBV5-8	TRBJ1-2	CASSLGDRGSYGYTF	TGTGCCAGCAGCTTGGGGGACAGGGGCTCCTATGGCTACACCTTC
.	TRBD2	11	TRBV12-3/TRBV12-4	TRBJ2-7	CASTGGYEQYF	TGTGCCAGCACCGGGGGGTACGAGCAGTACTTC
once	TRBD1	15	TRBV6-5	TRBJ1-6	CASSYSRGLDSPLHF	TGTGCCAGCAGTTACTCCAGGGGGTTGGATTCACCCCTCCACTTT
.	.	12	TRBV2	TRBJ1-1	CASRGAEVEAFF	TGTGCCAGCAGGGGCGCGGAGGTTGAAGCTTTCTTT
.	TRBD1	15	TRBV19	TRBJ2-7	CASSMRTGSSYEQYF	TGTGCCAGTAGTATGAGGACAGGGAGCTCCTACGAGCAGTACTTC
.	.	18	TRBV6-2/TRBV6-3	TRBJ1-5	CASSWGPGGHGGRGPQHF	TGTGCCAGCAGTTGGGGTCCGGGGGGGCACGGCGGTAGGGGGCCCCAGCATTTT
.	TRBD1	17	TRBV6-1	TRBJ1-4	CASSEGRGNRGNEKLFF	TGTGCCAGCAGTGAAGGGCGTGGTAACAGGGGAAATGAAAAACTGTTTTTT
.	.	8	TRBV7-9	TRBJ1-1	CVRTEAFF	TGTGTTCGGACTGAAGCTTTCTTT
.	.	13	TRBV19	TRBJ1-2	CASSIMSGDGYTF	TGTGCCAGTAGTATAATGTCAGGGGATGGCTACACCTTC
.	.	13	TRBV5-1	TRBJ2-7	CASSPPTPYEQYF	TGCGCCAGCAGCCCTCCGACACCATACGAGCAGTACTTC
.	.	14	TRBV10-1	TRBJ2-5	CASSDEQFQETQYF	TGCGCCAGCAGTGATGAACAGTTTCAAGAGACCCAGTACTTC
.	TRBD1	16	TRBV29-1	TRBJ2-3	CSVETRTGGSTDTQYF	TGCAGCGTTGAAACCAGGACAGGGGGCTCCACAGATACACAGTATTTT
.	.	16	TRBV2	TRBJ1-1	CASSEEGASMNTEAFF	TGTGCCAGCAGTGAAGAGGGTGCGAGCATGAACACTGAAGCTTTCTTT
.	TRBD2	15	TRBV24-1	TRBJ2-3	CATSDFAGGTDTQYF	TGTGCCACCAGTGATTTCGCGGGGGGCACAGATACGCAGTATTTT
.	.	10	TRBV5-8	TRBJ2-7	CASFSYEQYF	TGTGCCAGCTTCTCCTACGAGCAGTACTTC
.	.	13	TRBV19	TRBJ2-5	CASSPWGVETQYF	TGTGCCAGTAGTCCTTGGGGGGTAGAGACCCAGTACTTC
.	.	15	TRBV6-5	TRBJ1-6	CASTEGGGIIRPLHF	TGTGCCAGCACCGAGGGGGGAGGAATAATACGACCCCTCCACTTT
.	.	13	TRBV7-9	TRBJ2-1	CASSFPGTRSKFF	TGTGCCAGCAGCTTTCCCGGGACCCGAAGCAAGTTCTTC
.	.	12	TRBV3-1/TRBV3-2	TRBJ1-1	CASSQVEGQAFF	TGTGCCAGCAGCCAAGTTGAGGGCCAAGCTTTCTTT
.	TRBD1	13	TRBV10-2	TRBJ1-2	CASRKGTAYGYTF	TGCGCCAGCAGAAAAGGGACAGCCTATGGCTACACCTTC
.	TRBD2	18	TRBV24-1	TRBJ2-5	CATSDPHPSGRAQETQYF	TGTGCCACCAGTGATCCCCACCCTAGCGGGAGGGCCCAAGAGACCCAGTACTTC